This TCR beta chain was identified in a study of persistence of HIV-infected CD4 T cells. Study details: Up to about 180 mL blood was drawn at multiple time points; a couple of donors had single-time leukapheresis. Findings and limits, study-wide: CMV- and Gag-responding cells had lower TCRbeta richness than CD3/CD28-responding cells.

Cells were stimulated nonspecifically with anti-CD3/anti-CD28 magnetic beads. Responding CD4+ T cells were sorted by upregulation of both CD40 ligand and CD69. This CDR3 region has 15 residues. Per the germline V gene, CDR1 is SGHRS and CDR2 is YFSETQ. V was pared by 5 bases and J by 5 bases, with 9 bases of the junction left unmatched. Concerning this clone: Its target is unknown.

The libraries were made with immunoSEQ version 4 in survey mode. The method was immunoSEQ multiplex PCR; TCRdb's version includes in-frame clones alone and lacks a portion of them. Of 35,000 to 50,000 clones detected, more than 80% appear once; the ten largest clones hold approximately 0.97%. The V call is TRBV5-1, the J call TRBJ2-1; 8 bases fit TRBD1. The clonotype comes from an adult man with HIV who was CMV-seropositive. The specimen was CD4+ T cells sorted from PBMCs after approximately 19-hour stimulation, collected from a patient who received antiretroviral therapy. This CDR3 reads CASSNQGAEDNEQFF. The CDR3 coding sequence is TGCGCCAGCAGTAACCAGGGGGCTGAGGACAATGAGCAGTTCTTC.